This T cell receptor beta chain appears in the sequencing data of a study of type 1 and type 2 diabetes patients (dated by TCRdb to 2016 to 2017). About the investigation overall: Recruited in China, the cohort was made up of eight or nine type 1 diabetes patients, four type 2 diabetes patients and about 6 nondiabetic controls. Across the study, CD4+ and CD8+ T cells were positively selected from PBMCs by means of CD4 or CD8 MicroBeads on MACS columns. A total of roughly 19 million paired-end reads was generated across the whole study. TCRbeta repertoires were profiled by high-throughput sequencing in the study to compare type 1 diabetes, type 2 diabetes and nondiabetic individuals. For the type 1 diabetes patients, the type 2 diabetes patients acted as a disease comparison group. Comparing roughly 20-cycle and roughly 27-cycle amplification showed similar V gene usage, suggesting similar primer efficiencies and random PCR bias. TCRbeta libraries were sequenced paired-end on Illumina HiSeq 2000 or MiSeq instruments. Study-wide findings and limitations: The study groups were not matched for age and gender, which could possibly have biased interpretation. High diversity was shown by type 2 diabetes repertoires, and the diversity was significantly greater than that of type 1 diabetes repertoires in both CD4+ and CD8+ T cells. Type 2 diabetes patients had few highly-expanded CD4+ clones (median one), and those clones made up a median approximately 3.9% of reads. Type 2 diabetes and control samples had highly correlated V and J gene usage patterns, with the correlation between samples averaging around 0.97. Because only a limited number of T2D and control samples were sequenced, some T1D-only HECs might also be present in more T2D or control samples.

A word on this clonotype: Its antigen is unknown. No quality values exist for individual bases; no much larger clone is one base distant.

This sample was sequenced with an Illumina MiSeq. Genomic DNA from sorted T cell subsets was used as template for TCRbeta CDR3 amplification. Multiplex PCR with 30 forward and 13 reverse primers amplified the TCRbeta CDR3 region. After the PCR products were purified with AMPure XP beads, a second PCR of around 27 cycles was run to add indices and adaptors. Libraries were gel-purified using the QIAquick Gel Extraction Kit before sequencing. The published analysis was carried out like this. Paired-end reads were merged using FLASH and were aligned with IgBLAST to IMGT V, D and J germline references. Reads with below 70% alignment identity to germline references were discarded, and about 11,000,000 reads were retained study-wide. CDR3 boundaries, reading frame and productivity were assigned following IMGT definitions. Highly-expanded clones were defined as clones at or above 1% of reads, and diversity was measured by normalized Shannon entropy. Unpaired two-tailed t-tests were used to test group differences in Shannon entropy. TCRdb applied fastp at Q25 and MiXCR to the public reads, then kept only in-frame beta chains. Each CDR3 protein gets just one entry, which takes the most common genes and DNA from the rows behind it. None of the V and J calls come from the authors' own analysis; TCRdb made them. This sample is represented by some 250,000 distinct CDR3 sequences; roughly 50% of them were singletons. The top ten constitute around 15% of the sample.

Standard classification criteria for type 1 or type 2 diabetes were met by all diabetic patients, and glucose and C-peptide were assessed by WHO-recommended methods. Donors were excluded if they had other autoimmune diseases or infections within the previous four weeks. Roughly 9.3 milliliters of peripheral blood were drawn from each participant. LymphoPrep density separation was used to isolate PBMCs. Reading the germline V gene gives CDR1 SNHLY and CDR2 FYNNEI. Inclusive of the bounding cysteine and phenylalanine, the CDR3 is 13 residues long. Only the CDR3 DNA stays, 39 bases, in frame from base 1. Trimming removed 3 bases from V and 7 bases from J, leaving 9 bases between the germline ends.

The source of this sequence is a man younger than 35 with type 2 diabetes. Input material: peripheral blood mononuclear cells (PBMCs). Here the chain combines TRBV2 and TRBJ2-2, with the identity of the D gene unclear. The nucleotide sequence reads TGTGCCAGCAGTGATACCCTGAGCGGGGAGCTGTTTTTT. This encodes CASSDTLSGELFF.